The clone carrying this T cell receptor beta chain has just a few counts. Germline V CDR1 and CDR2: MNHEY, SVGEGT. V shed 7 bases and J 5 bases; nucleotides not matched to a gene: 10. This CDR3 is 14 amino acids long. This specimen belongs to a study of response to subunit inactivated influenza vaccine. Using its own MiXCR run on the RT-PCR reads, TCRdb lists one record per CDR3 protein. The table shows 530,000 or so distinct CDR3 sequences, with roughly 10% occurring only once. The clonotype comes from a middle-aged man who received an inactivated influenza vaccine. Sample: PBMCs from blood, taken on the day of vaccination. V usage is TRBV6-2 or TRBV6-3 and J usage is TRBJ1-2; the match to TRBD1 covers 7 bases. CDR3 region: CASTWDSRYYGYTF. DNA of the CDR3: TGTGCCAGCACCTGGGACAGTCGGTATTATGGCTACACCTTC.